The entry below describes one T cell receptor beta chain. This specimen belongs to a study of PD-1 blockade in classical Hodgkin lymphoma. Germline CDR1 MGHDK, CDR2 SYGVNS. V was cut by 8 bases and J by 3 bases, with 16 bases left in between. This CDR3 has 14 residues. Sample time point: newly diagnosed, previously untreated cHL patient sample. It was by magnetic negative selection that CD4+ T cells were purified from thawed PBMCs. A comparison was provided by newly diagnosed, untreated classical Hodgkin lymphoma PBMCs. Profiled with immunoSEQ multiplex PCR; TCRdb holds only in-frame clones, not every one. The sample includes 25,000 to 30,000 clones, about 90% seen only once; the top ten take about 0.34%.

This TCR derives from a human donor with classical Hodgkin lymphoma. V and J are TRBV25-1 and TRBJ2-5; tentatively, D is TRBD1 or TRBD2 (5 bases each). Specimen: CD4+ T cells from blood. The CDR3 is CASGTGNSEETQYF. The CDR3 DNA follows: TGTGCCAGCGGGACGGGTAATTCGGAAGAGACCCAGTACTTC.